A single sample gave rise to the 6 T cell receptor beta chains below, sequenced in a study of blood T cell repertoires in COVID-19. Assay: immunoSEQ multiplex PCR; the TCRdb copy retains only in-frame clones and omits some. This table has around 180,000 clones, roughly 78% appearing once. Material: peripheral blood. The receptor set was obtained from a man between 65 and 85 years old with active or convalescent COVID-19.

The rearrangement uses TRBV5-5 and TRBJ1-6; maybe TRBD1 (5 bases). V was trimmed by 2 bases and J by 5 bases, leaving 11 bases between them. This CDR3 contains 15 residues. In germline, CDR1 is SGHKS, CDR2 YYEKEE (reference sequence). For the CDR3, the DNA is TGTGCCAGCAGCTTCTTGACAGAAAATAATTCACCCCTCCACTTT. It codes for CASSFLTENNSPLHF.

The J gene is TRBJ2-7, the V gene TRBV10-1, with 10 bases matching TRBD1. There are 14 residues in the CDR3. CDR1 is WNHNN and CDR2 is SYGVQD in the germline V gene (reference sequence). J gave up 5 bases and V 5 bases, and 6 bases lay outside the gene matches. The CDR3 is CASSSGQGTNEQYF. The CDR3 DNA sequence: TGCGCCAGCAGTTCGGGACAGGGGACCAACGAGCAGTACTTC.

This clone was seen just once. The rearrangement links TRBV7-2 to TRBJ1-2, with D maybe TRBD1 (6 bases). Germline-derived CDR1 and CDR2 are SGHTA and FQGNSA. The CDR3 contains 14 residues. V was clipped by 5 bases and J by 2 bases, with 12 bases between them. The CDR3 reads CASSPDRLNYGYTF. Here the CDR3 DNA reads TGTGCCAGCAGCCCTGACAGGTTAAACTATGGCTACACCTTC.

The chain combines TRBV27 with TRBJ1-5, with a possible D match to TRBD1 (6 bases). The V gene lost 9 bases and the J gene lost 0 bases, with 15 bases spanning the gap. This CDR3 contains 15 residues. The V gene's germline CDR1 is MNHEY and CDR2 SMNVEV (reference sequence). The CDR3 here is CASQIQGYSNQPQHF. CDR3 in DNA: TGTGCCAGTCAAATACAGGGCTATAGCAATCAGCCCCAGCATTTT.

This clone was seen repeatedly, ten times or more. The rearrangement joins TRBV12-3 or TRBV12-4 to TRBJ2-7, with TRBD1 as a possible D gene (6 bases). The CDR3 has 13 residues. The ends were cut back, 5 bases at V and 7 bases at J, with 15 bases in the middle. CDR3 coding DNA: TGTGCCAGCAGTCCTCAAGCAGGGGAGGAGCAGTACTTC. Protein product: CASSPQAGEEQYF.

The chain carries TRBV7-2 and TRBJ1-2; 12 nucleotides line up with TRBD1. Losses at the gene ends were 5 bases for V and 4 bases for J; bases not matched to a gene: 8. The germline CDR1 and CDR2 sequences are SGHTA and FQGNSA. The CDR3 covers 16 residues. For the CDR3, the DNA is TGTGCCAGCAGCCCGGATGGGACAGGGGGCTCCTATGGCTACACCTTC. Translating gives CASSPDGTGGSYGYTF.